The 3 T cell receptor beta chains below all came from one sample that was sequenced in a study of blood T cell repertoires in COVID-19. TCRdb's copy holds only in-frame clones and misses some; the assay was immunoSEQ multiplex PCR. This sample has 25,000 to 30,000 clones, with approximately 90% found just once. The material sequenced was peripheral blood. These receptors were taken from a man in his 60s with acute or convalescent COVID-19.

The chain uses TRBV6-5 and TRBJ2-7; unclear D gene. V lost 6 bases, J lost 2 bases, and 5 bases lay in between. CDR1 is MNHEY and CDR2 is SVGAGI in the germline V gene. This CDR3 contains 11 residues. The chain's CDR3 is CASSQTYEQYF. CDR3 sequence (DNA): TGTGCCAGCAGCCAAACCTACGAGCAGTACTTC.

This chain joins TRBV5-1 and TRBJ2-3, with D perhaps TRBD2 (5 bases). The germline V gene encodes CDR1 SGHRS and CDR2 YFSETQ. This CDR3 region has 13 residues. Trimming cost V 0 bases and J 6 bases, with 8 bases left between them. CDR3 bases: TGCGCCAGCAGCTTGGGAGGGCAGGATACGCAGTATTTT. Protein: CASSLGGQDTQYF. Supplemented by reference TRBV5-1 and TRBJ2-3, the full variable domain reads KAGVTQTPRYLIKTRGQQVTLSCSPISGHRSVSWYQQTPGQGLQFLFEYFSETQRNKGNFPGRFSGRQFSNSRSEMNVSTLELGDSALYLCASSLGGQDTQYFGPGTRLTVL.

This clone came up once. J is TRBJ2-3 and V is TRBV5-4; possibly TRBD2 for D (6 bases). V was shortened by 4 bases and J by 1 base, with 16 bases between the two germline ends. The CDR3 loop spans 16 amino acids. The germline V gene has CDR1 SGHNT and CDR2 YYREEE (reference sequence). This chain's CDR3 is CASSPKFWEGTDTQYF. The CDR3, as DNA: TGTGCCAGCAGCCCGAAATTTTGGGAGGGCACAGATACGCAGTATTTT.